A single sample is the source of the 30 T cell receptor beta chains below, sequenced in a study of breast tumors, draining lymph nodes, adjacent tissues. Samples came from axillary lymph nodes draining the breast cancer. TCRdb itself ran the multiplex PCR reads through MiXCR, one entry per CDR3 protein. The sample contains around 290,000 distinct CDR3 sequences, 30% of which appear only once. The sample taken for sequencing was axillary lymph node tissue. Source of these receptors: a female donor with breast cancer. Some clones in this sample may be carry-over from other donors' samples.

The chain joins TRBV7-2 to TRBJ2-5; 12 bases agree with TRBD2. This CDR3 contains 17 residues. With V trimmed by 1 base and J by 2 bases, 5 bases remained unmatched. CDR1 and CDR2 (germline): SGHTA, FQGNSA. The CDR3 DNA sequence: TGTGCCAGCAGCTTAGGTCTAGCGGGAGGGAAGCAAGAGACCCAGTACTTC. It encodes CASSLGLAGGKQETQYF.

The table lists this clonotype with many counts. The rearrangement uses TRBV10-1 and TRBJ2-7, with TRBD1 matching over 9 bases. Germline-derived CDR1 and CDR2 are WNHNN and SYGVQD (reference sequence). The CDR3 covers 15 residues. V dropped 5 bases and J dropped 5; count of bases not matched to a gene: 10. The CDR3 loop reads CASSPSQGARNEQYF. DNA for the CDR3: TGCGCCAGCAGTCCCTCACAGGGGGCTAGGAACGAGCAGTACTTC.

As regards this clonotype: This CDR3 fails to terminate in the conserved phenylalanine or tryptophan, so it likely reflects a read error. The chain combines TRBV24-1 with TRBJ2-3; D is possibly TRBD1 or TRBD2 (5 bases each). This CDR3 is 13 amino acids long. CDR1 and CDR2 from the germline V gene are KGHDR and SFDVKD. V shed 7 bases and J shed 2 bases, with 9 bases lying between them. For the CDR3, the DNA is TGTGCCACCAGCGGGACGCTCACAGATACGCAGTATCTT. Amino acid sequence: CATSGTLTDTQYL.

This clonotype was seen many times. The chain is built from TRBV20-1 and TRBJ1-5; maybe TRBD1 (6 bases). The CDR3 loop spans 15 amino acids. Germline V lookup: CDR1 DFQATT, CDR2 SNEGSKA (reference sequence). CDR3 sequence: CSRFLLGHGNQPQHF. The CDR3, as DNA: TGCAGCCGTTTCCTCCTGGGACACGGGAATCAGCCCCAGCATTTT.

This clonotype occurred a few times. The J gene is TRBJ1-4, the V gene TRBV2, with D unresolved. Germline CDR1 SNHLY, CDR2 FYNNEI. This CDR3 has 9 residues. Trimming cost V 2 bases and J 11 bases, with 0 bases left between them. In DNA form, the CDR3 reads TGTGCCAGCAGTGAAAAACTGTTTTTT. It translates to CASSEKLFF.

This clonotype was observed many times. The chain combines TRBV7-2 with TRBJ1-3; D is ambiguous. Trimming pared 2 bases from V and 11 bases from J, leaving 13 bases between. Germline loops: CDR1 SGHTA, CDR2 FQGNSA. The CDR3 extends over 13 amino acids. DNA for the CDR3: TGTGCCAGCAGCTTATTTGTGACGCCAGCCATATATTTT. Amino acid sequence: CASSLFVTPAIYF.

This chain links TRBV12-3 or TRBV12-4 with TRBJ2-3, with D possibly matching TRBD1 (6 bases). The CDR3 is made up of 15 amino acids. Trimming left V 3 bases short and J 2 bases short, with 12 bases between. CDR3 amino acids: CASSLDSTHTDTQYF. Here the CDR3 DNA reads TGTGCCAGCAGTTTGGACAGTACGCACACAGATACGCAGTATTTT.

Regarding this clonotype: A much bigger clone sits one base away, suggesting this may be a read error. This sequence joins TRBV5-1 and TRBJ2-1; 9 bases are shared with TRBD2. The CDR3 totals 20 residues. The V gene end was trimmed by 6 bases and the J gene end by 0 bases; junction bases not matched to a gene: 19. Per the germline V gene, CDR1 is SGHRS and CDR2 is YFSETQ. Here the CDR3 reads CASKRRPVASGESSYNEQFF. Here the CDR3 DNA reads TGCGCCAGCAAACGTCGGCCGGTGGCTAGCGGGGAAAGCTCCTACAATGAGCAGTTCTTC.

This clonotype was picked up many times. The V gene is TRBV7-9, the J gene TRBJ1-6; D possibly corresponds to TRBD1 (6 bases). The CDR3 length is 14 residues. Germline assignment: CDR1 SEHNR and CDR2 FQNEAQ (reference sequence). V was trimmed by 5 bases and J by 11 bases, leaving 16 bases between them. This CDR3 reads CASSTETGGPPLHF. The CDR3 nucleotides read TGTGCCAGCAGCACAGAGACAGGTGGGCCACCCCTCCACTTT.

This clonotype was observed many times. The CDR3 region has the DNA TGTGCCAGCAGTAGATCGGACAGGGTCGACGGCTACACCTTC. This sequence encodes CASSRSDRVDGYTF. The chain uses TRBV6-5 and TRBJ1-2, with 8 bases lining up with TRBD1. Germline CDR1 and CDR2: MNHEY and SVGAGI. Germline trimming cut 5 bases from V and 8 bases from J; bases unmatched to any gene: 10. This CDR3 comprises 14 residues.

This clonotype was found many times. This clone may be a read error of a much larger clone one base away. This chain uses TRBV5-4 with TRBJ2-2; the D is unclear. Germline-derived CDR1 and CDR2 are SGHNT and YYREEE (reference sequence). The CDR3 extends over 14 amino acids. V lost 2 bases and J 0 bases, leaving 5 bases between the germline ends. The CDR3 DNA reads TGTGCCAGCAGCTTACAAGCGAACACCGGGGAGCTGTTTTTT. It specifies CASSLQANTGELFF.

This clonotype showed up many times. This sequence joins TRBV20-1 and TRBJ2-5; D tentatively reads TRBD1 or TRBD2 (5 bases each). In germline, CDR1 is DFQATT, CDR2 SNEGSKA (reference sequence). The CDR3 has 11 residues. V lost 3 bases to trimming and J lost 5 bases, with 7 bases between them. The DNA for the CDR3 is TGCAGTGCTAGCAGGGAGGAGACCCAGTACTTC. Its protein is CSASREETQYF.

This clonotype was seen only once. The chain has TRBV20-1 and TRBJ2-2; 9 bases line up with TRBD2. Germline-derived CDR1 and CDR2 are DFQATT and SNEGSKA (reference sequence). CDR3 length: 16 residues. V was clipped by 1 base and J by 2 bases; unmatched bases: 5. For the CDR3, the DNA is TGCAGTGCTAGAGGGCCGACTAGCGGAAACACCGGGGAGCTGTTTTTT. Encoded protein: CSARGPTSGNTGELFF.

This clonotype appeared many times. This sequence joins TRBV7-9 and TRBJ2-2; D is perhaps TRBD2 (6 bases). Between the trimmed V and J ends, which lost 2 bases and 7 bases, there was a span of 20 bases. Germline V gene lookup returns CDR1 SEHNR and CDR2 FQNEAQ (reference sequence). The CDR3 contains 17 residues. In nucleotides, the CDR3 is TGTGCCAGCAGCTTAACCCCCACCGGGAGAGGCGGCGGGGAGCTGTTTTTT. It codes for CASSLTPTGRGGGELFF.

This clonotype showed up just a few times. This may be a read error, as it is one base from a much larger clone. CDR3 sequence: CASSIEASGSVRETQSF. The CDR3, as DNA: TGTGCCAGTAGTATAGAGGCTAGCGGGAGTGTACGAGAGACCCAGTCCTTC. J is TRBJ2-5 and V is TRBV19; 10 bases map to TRBD2. The CDR3 sequence is 17 residues long. Germline values: CDR1 LNHDA, CDR2 SQIVND (reference sequence).

Ten or more counts support this clonotype. The V call is TRBV5-4, the J call TRBJ2-5; the D is unclear. The V end lost 4 bases, the J end lost 1 base, and 5 bases lay between the germline ends. The CDR3 contains 12 residues. The germline V gene has CDR1 SGHNT and CDR2 YYREEE (reference sequence). The CDR3 region is CASSIAQETQYF. In DNA form, the CDR3 reads TGTGCCAGCAGCATCGCCCAAGAGACCCAGTACTTC.

The table lists this clonotype with many counts. The chain employs TRBV6-5 and TRBJ2-2; the D is unclear. Germline CDR1 reads MNHEY; CDR2 reads SVGAGI. Trimming cost V 10 bases and J 7 bases, with 19 bases left between them. This CDR3 contains 14 residues. CDR3 DNA: TGTGCCACCCAGCCACATGAGTATATCGGGGAGCTGTTTTTT. This encodes CATQPHEYIGELFF.

This clonotype was observed at least ten times. The V and J genes are TRBV9 and TRBJ2-2; D remains ambiguous. V dropped 5 bases and J dropped 5 bases, with 13 bases sitting between them. The CDR3 is 14 amino acids. The germline V gene encodes CDR1 SGDLS and CDR2 YYNGEE. CDR3 nucleotide sequence: TGTGCCAGCAGTTACTCGCTTGGGACCGGGGAGCTGTTTTTT. Its translation is CASSYSLGTGELFF.

The chain links TRBV11-3 to TRBJ2-1; 9 positions match TRBD2. After removal of 5 bases from V and 3 bases from J, the junction contained 8 bases not matched to a gene. There are 16 residues in the CDR3. Looked up from germline, CDR1 is SGHNT and CDR2 is YENEEA. The CDR3 region has the DNA TGTGCCAGCAGCGCTAGACTAGCGGCAGACTACAATGAGCAGTTCTTC. It codes for CASSARLAADYNEQFF.

The chain carries TRBV11-2 and TRBJ2-1, with 10 bases lining up with TRBD2. CDR1 is SGHAT and CDR2 is FQNNGV in the germline V gene. The CDR3 contains 15 residues. J gave up 4 bases and V 4 bases, and 4 bases lay outside the gene matches. CDR3 protein: CASSSGLAAYNEQFF. CDR3 DNA sequence: TGTGCCAGCAGCTCCGGACTAGCGGCTTACAATGAGCAGTTCTTC.

This clonotype was seen many times. The chain links TRBV5-6 to TRBJ2-1; 9 bases map to TRBD1. This CDR3 comprises 13 residues. The V gene's germline CDR1 is SGHDT and CDR2 YYEEEE. V was clipped by 0 bases and J by 8 bases; unmatched bases: 0. The CDR3 DNA reads TGTGCCAGCAGCTTGGGGACAGGGGATGAGCAGTTCTTC. It encodes CASSLGTGDEQFF.

This clonotype was seen repeatedly, ten times or more. This chain links TRBV12-3 or TRBV12-4 with TRBJ2-3; 7 nucleotides match TRBD1. Trimming at V came to 2 bases and at J to 5 bases, leaving 1 base not matched to a gene. The CDR3 length is 13 residues. The CDR3 DNA sequence: TGTGCCAGCAGTTTATCAGGGGGAGATACGCAGTATTTT. Its translation is CASSLSGGDTQYF.

Concerning this clonotype: A read error is possible here, since a much larger clone lies one base away. The CDR3 DNA sequence: TGTGCCAGGGGACAGAGCACAGATATGCAGTATTTT. This codes for CARGQSTDMQYF. J is TRBJ2-3 and V is TRBV6-1, with 7 bases fitting TRBD1. The CDR3 consists of 12 residues. In germline, CDR1 is MNHNS, CDR2 SASEGT.

As for this clonotype: At one end, the junction sequence differs from germline, possibly due to a read error. The rearrangement joins TRBV5-1 to TRBJ1-1, with TRBD1 identical over 8 bases. This CDR3 has 14 amino acids. Germline V gene data show CDR1 as SGHRS and CDR2 as YFSETQ. The CDR3 coding sequence is TGCGCCAGCAGCTTGTGGCAGGGGGCGGCTGAAACTTTCTTT. Translating gives CASSLWQGAAETFF.

Comment on this clonotype: A much larger clone is a single base away; this may be a read error. The chain uses TRBV2 and TRBJ2-7; 8 positions match TRBD2. This CDR3 has 16 amino acids. CDR1 and CDR2 from the germline V gene are SNHLY and FYNNEI. V dropped 7 bases and J dropped 3; count of bases not matched to a gene: 14. CDR3 coding DNA: TGTGCCAGCAAGTGGATTAGCGGGAAATCGAACTACGAGCAGTACTTC. Amino acid sequence: CASKWISGKSNYEQYF.

This clonotype was seen at least ten times. V usage is TRBV12-3 or TRBV12-4 and J usage is TRBJ2-5; TRBD2 matches at 14 bases. V shed 5 bases, J shed 1 base, and the junction held 6 bases outside the gene matches. The CDR3 consists of 17 residues. The CDR3 sequence is CASSPGGLAGAQETQYF. CDR3 coding DNA: TGTGCCAGCAGTCCCGGGGGACTAGCGGGGGCCCAAGAGACCCAGTACTTC.

This clonotype was observed at least ten times. The chain joins TRBV12-3 or TRBV12-4 to TRBJ2-1; 8 bases fit TRBD2. The CDR3 runs to 13 residues. Trimming removed 8 bases from V and 9 bases from J; junction bases left unmatched: 9. The CDR3 protein is CASSGTSSGEQFF. CDR3 in DNA: TGTGCCAGCTCTGGGACTAGTTCCGGTGAGCAGTTCTTC.

This clonotype was detected ten times or more. The gene calls are TRBV25-1 and TRBJ1-2, with 8 bases lining up with TRBD1. Germline lookup yields CDR1 MGHDK and CDR2 SYGVNS. Trimming at V came to 3 bases and at J to 6 bases, leaving 12 bases not matched to a gene. The CDR3 covers 16 residues. The CDR3 DNA reads TGTGCCAGCAGTGAGTCCGGGACAGGAAAACCCCATGGCTACACCTTC. Protein: CASSESGTGKPHGYTF.

In regard to this clonotype: A much more abundant neighbour one base away suggests this may be a read error. The V gene is TRBV5-6, the J gene TRBJ2-7; 8 bases map to TRBD2. CDR1 is SGHDT, CDR2 YYEEEE, per germline. The CDR3 extends over 14 amino acids. The trim removed 6 bases at V and 3 bases at J, leaving 8 bases unmatched. CDR3 protein: CASIGTRTFYEQYF. CDR3 coding DNA: TGTGCCAGCATCGGGACTAGGACTTTCTACGAGCAGTACTTC.

This clonotype was observed a handful of times. The CDR3 nucleotides read TGTGCCAGCAGCGTAGTTGATAACACTGAAGCTTTCTTT. Translation: CASSVVDNTEAFF. J is TRBJ1-1 and V is TRBV9; D unresolved. The V end lost 0 bases, the J end lost 2 bases, and 5 bases lay between the germline ends. The CDR3 is 13 amino acids. CDR1 is SGDLS, CDR2 YYNGEE, per germline.